These 3 T cell receptor beta chains originate from one sample sequenced in a study of blood T cell repertoires in COVID-19. Using immunoSEQ multiplex PCR, the repertoire was profiled, and TCRdb retains in-frame clones only, with some absent. Here the sample spans about 36,000 clones, 70% to 90% being singletons. Sequences were obtained from peripheral blood. Receptors were obtained from a human donor in a cohort sampled during active COVID-19.

The rearrangement links TRBV27 to TRBJ2-7; weak D call: TRBD2 (6 bases). Trimming stripped 4 bases from V and 1 base from J, with 14 bases between. The CDR3 has 15 amino acids. Germline V gives CDR1 MNHEY, CDR2 SMNVEV (reference sequence). The CDR3 loop is CASSSSGGKSYEQYF. The DNA for the CDR3 is TGTGCCAGCAGTTCCTCCGGGGGAAAGTCCTACGAGCAGTACTTC.

The rearrangement joins TRBV5-5 to TRBJ1-1; 10 bases map to TRBD1. Per the germline V gene, CDR1 is SGHKS and CDR2 is YYEKEE (reference sequence). This CDR3 has 15 residues. V gave up 3 bases and J gave up 3 bases; unmatched junction bases: 5. The CDR3 reads CASSSTGGGYTEAFF. As DNA, the CDR3 is TGTGCCAGCAGCTCGACAGGGGGCGGTTACACTGAAGCTTTCTTT.

The CDR3 DNA reads TGTGCCAGCAGCTCGGGACAGGGCAATCAGCCCCAGCATTTT. Translated, it gives CASSSGQGNQPQHF. V and J are TRBV7-8 and TRBJ1-5; 8 nucleotides match TRBD1. Germline CDR1 and CDR2: SGHVS and FQNEAQ. The CDR3 has 14 residues. V was pared by 4 bases and J by 2 bases, with 1 base of the junction left unmatched. Variable domain in full (rest from reference TRBV7-8 and TRBJ1-5): GAGVSQSPRYKVAKRGQDVALRCDPISGHVSLFWYQQALGQGPEFLTYFQNEAQLDKSGLPSDRFFAERPEGSVSTLKIQRTQQEDSAVYLCASSSGQGNQPQHFGDGTRLSIL.